This T cell receptor (beta chain) is drawn from a study of T cells in Graves' hyperthyroidism and ophthalmopathy. The study, taken as a whole, reports: Appearing also in blood were most of the thyroid clonotypes expanded above 0.001. Separating ophthalmopathy from stable hyperthyroidism was achieved by a 13 V-J model.

This clonotype was recorded at least ten times. Its antigen remains unknown. Amplification of TCR beta CDR3 regions was performed using RNA transcripts as template. The HTBI primer set served for first-round RT-PCR of the TCR CDR3. A single record per CDR3 protein comes from TCRdb applying MiXCR to the multiplex PCR reads. The data contain approximately 600,000 distinct CDR3 sequences, 20% of them singletons. The CDR3 contains 14 residues. Germline V gene data show CDR1 as SGHTA and CDR2 as FQGNSA. V shed 1 base and J shed 6 bases, with 13 bases lying between them. Uncontrolled infection, other autoimmune disease, pregnancy or lactation excluded patients. Fresh peripheral blood, 10 ml, was the source of the PBMCs.

This rearrangement joins TRBV7-2 to TRBJ2-7; tentative D call: TRBD1 (6 bases). What was sequenced was blood. This TCR came from a man aged 25 to 40 with Graves' ophthalmopathy. CDR3 loop: CASSLGIGQREQYF. In nucleotides, the CDR3 is TGTGCCAGCAGCTTAGGTATAGGACAGCGCGAGCAGTACTTC.